The 14 T cell receptor beta chains below all came from one sample that was sequenced in a study of T cells in Graves' hyperthyroidism and ophthalmopathy. TCR beta CDR3 sequences were amplified from RNA transcripts. In the first-round RT-PCR of the TCR CDR3, the HTBI primer set was used. TCRdb redid the calling of the multiplex PCR reads with MiXCR, one entry per CDR3 protein. The data hold some 690,000 distinct CDR3 sequences, with around 16% observed a single time. The sequencing input was blood. These receptors all come from a man aged 50 to 59 with Graves' hyperthyroidism.

The chain carries TRBV15 and TRBJ2-2, with 10 bases lining up with TRBD2. The length of the CDR3 is 18 residues. The junction had 8 bases not matched to a gene; V was cut back by 0 bases and J by 4 bases. Germline CDR1 and CDR2: LNHNV and YYDKDF (reference sequence). The CDR3 region is CATSRDRASGRRTGELFF. CDR3 bases: TGTGCCACCAGCAGAGATCGTGCTAGCGGGAGACGCACCGGGGAGCTGTTTTTT. Full variable domain (remainder filled in from reference TRBV15 and TRBJ2-2): DAMVIQNPRYQVTQFGKPVTLSCSQTLNHNVMYWYQQKSSQAPKLLFHYYDKDFNNEADTPDNFQSRRPNTSFCFLDIRSPGLGDTAMYLCATSRDRASGRRTGELFFGEGSRLTVL.

This clonotype appeared many times. The chain recombines TRBV28 with TRBJ1-1; D gene unclear. V was pared by 10 bases and J by 5 bases, with 20 bases between. The CDR3 sequence is 14 residues long. Germline V gives CDR1 MDHEN, CDR2 SYDVKM. In DNA form, the CDR3 reads TGTGCCACCAACCCCCAGGATCGGGAGACTGAAGCTTTCTTT. Amino acids: CATNPQDRETEAFF.

The chain links TRBV5-1 to TRBJ2-1; 8 bases agree with TRBD2. Germline V gene lookup returns CDR1 SGHRS and CDR2 YFSETQ. This CDR3 is 14 amino acids long. V lost 3 bases, J lost 6 bases, and 5 bases stayed unmatched. The DNA for the CDR3 is TGCGCCAGCAGCTCCGGGAGGGCCCCCAATGAGCAGTTCTTC. Translating gives CASSSGRAPNEQFF.

V usage is TRBV20-1 and J usage is TRBJ2-7; 9 bases line up with TRBD2. The V segment lost 3 bases and the J segment 0 bases; nucleotides outside the gene matches: 3. This CDR3 has 14 residues. Germline V gene sequence: CDR1 DFQATT, CDR2 SNEGSKA (reference sequence). The CDR3 region has the DNA TGCAGTGCTAGGTCGACTAGCGGCTCCTACGAGCAGTACTTC. It is translated as CSARSTSGSYEQYF.

This clonotype was seen a few times. V usage is TRBV29-1 and J usage is TRBJ2-2; D remains ambiguous. Trimming removed 1 base at V and 4 bases at J, with 4 bases between. The CDR3 covers 12 residues. CDR1 and CDR2 from the germline V gene are SQVTM and ANQGSEA. CDR3 nucleotide sequence: TGCAGCGTTGAAGGGGTCACCGGGGAGCTGTTTTTT. Amino acid sequence: CSVEGVTGELFF.

This clonotype was counted at least ten times. This sequence joins TRBV28 and TRBJ2-7; TRBD2 matches at 13 bases. The junction had 13 bases not matched to a gene; V was cut back by 3 bases and J by 5 bases. The germline V gene has CDR1 MDHEN and CDR2 SYDVKM. The CDR3 contains 18 residues. DNA of the CDR3: TGTGCCAGCAGTTTTTCGCGTACTAGCGGGAGGGCCGACCACGAGCAGTACTTC. This translates into CASSFSRTSGRADHEQYF. The variable domain in full, completed from reference TRBV28 and TRBJ2-7, reads DVKVTQSSRYLVKRTGEKVFLECVQDMDHENMFWYRQDPGLGLRLIYFSYDVKMKEKGDIPEGYSVSREKKERFSLILESASTNQTSMYLCASSFSRTSGRADHEQYFGPGTRLTVT.

This sequence joins TRBV30 and TRBJ2-7; D ambiguous. Germline-derived CDR1 and CDR2 are GTSNPN and SVGIG (reference sequence). V was trimmed by 0 bases and J by 5 bases, leaving 14 bases between them. The CDR3 has 14 residues. DNA of the CDR3: TGTGCCTGGAGTGTAACGCCAGGAGCCGACGAGCAGTACTTC. Amino acids: CAWSVTPGADEQYF. The full variable domain, in which reference TRBV30 and TRBJ2-7 provide the parts outside the CDR3, is SQTIHQWPATLVQPVGSPLSLECTVEGTSNPNLYWYRQAAGRGLQLLFYSVGIGQISSEVPQNLSASRPQDRQFILSSKKLLLSDSGFYLCAWSVTPGADEQYFGPGTRLTVT.

This clonotype has a count of ten or more. The chain joins TRBV10-2 to TRBJ2-3; D possibly corresponds to TRBD1 (6 bases). V was trimmed by 6 bases and J by 4 bases, leaving 23 bases between them. CDR1 and CDR2 (germline): WSHSY, SAAADI. The CDR3 length is 17 residues. The CDR3 nucleotides are TGCGCCAGCAGCGCCAAGTGGAGACAGGAGCAACCAGATACGCAGTATTTT. Residues: CASSAKWRQEQPDTQYF.

The V gene is TRBV5-7, the J gene TRBJ1-1; D gene unclear. TRBV5-7 is an ORF, with its function uncertain. The ends were cut back, 4 bases at V and 5 bases at J, with 6 bases in the middle. The CDR3 is made up of 11 amino acids. This CDR3 is CASSAQTEAFF. The CDR3 nucleotides are TGTGCCAGCAGCGCACAGACTGAAGCTTTCTTT.

The rearrangement uses TRBV7-3 and TRBJ2-5; TRBD2 is a possible D gene (6 bases). Germline V CDR1 and CDR2: SGHTA, FQGTGA. V gave up 6 bases and J gave up 5 bases, with 19 bases separating them. This CDR3 is built from 15 residues. In DNA, the CDR3 is TGTGCCAGCAGTCAAGTAGGCGGGGTGGGGGAGACCCAGTACTTC. Protein product: CASSQVGGVGETQYF.

The chain has TRBV6-6 and TRBJ1-1; a weak D match, TRBD1 (5 bases). Trimming cost V 0 bases and J 4 bases, with 12 bases left between them. Per the germline V gene, CDR1 is MNHNY and CDR2 is SVGAGI (reference sequence). CDR3 size: 15 residues. The CDR3 region has the DNA TGTGCCAGCAGTTACTCGTCGGGGGTGGGCACTGAAGCTTTCTTT. Protein product: CASSYSSGVGTEAFF.

This clonotype came up a few times. This chain uses TRBV6-1 with TRBJ1-4; no definite D call. V lost 8 bases and J 8 bases, leaving 12 bases between the germline ends. Germline CDR1 reads MNHNS; CDR2 reads SASEGT. CDR3 length: 12 amino acids. CDR3 in amino acids: CASVGPDEKLFF. Here the CDR3 DNA reads TGTGCCAGCGTTGGACCGGACGAAAAACTGTTTTTT.

This clonotype was seen a handful of times. The rearrangement joins TRBV14 to TRBJ1-2; D is ambiguous. CDR3 length: 13 amino acids. The V end was cut by 3 bases, the J end by 4 bases, with 9 bases between. Germline V gene data show CDR1 as SGHDN and CDR2 as FVKESK. The DNA of the CDR3 is TGTGCCAGCAGCCACCCAGAGAGCTATGGCTACACCTTC. This sequence encodes CASSHPESYGYTF.

This clonotype was seen repeatedly, ten times or more. The chain is built from TRBV6-4 and TRBJ1-1; a possible D gene is TRBD1 (5 bases). Germline values: CDR1 MRHNA, CDR2 SNTAGT. V was cut by 0 bases and J by 6 bases, with 11 bases left in between. This CDR3 contains 14 residues. The CDR3 reads CASSDSSRASEAFF. The CDR3 DNA follows: TGTGCCAGCAGTGACTCGAGCAGGGCTTCTGAAGCTTTCTTT.